Given below is one T cell receptor (beta chain) in context. Its cognate antigen is unknown. The data were taken from a study of shared clonotypes between healthy human individuals. General observations from the study: The generation probabilities recorded for non-shared clonotypes fell below those of clonotypes shared by all four donors. Sharing across a handful of donors was seen in 4% to 6.5% of naive CD4 clonotypes.

A split of CD4+ cells into CD45RA+ naive and CD45RA-negative memory subsets was performed. In the sorted-subset replicate PCRs, 200 ng DNA, around 32,000 T cell genomes, was used. TCRdb keeps only in-frame clones here, not all; method: immunoSEQ multiplex PCR. Altogether 2 million to 2.5 million clones are present, 85% to 95% being singletons, with the ten largest covering 0.37%. The CDR3 length is 16 residues. Germline V lookup: CDR1 SGHTS, CDR2 YDEGEE. Unmatched junction bases numbered 12, after V lost 4 bases and J lost 5 bases. Specimen: naive CD4+ T cells from PBMCs. The subset was: CD45RA+ positively selected. This TCR derives from a man younger than 35 in good health. Some clones in this sample may be carry-over from other donors' samples. The chain is built from TRBV5-8 and TRBJ1-5, with 7 bases matching TRBD1. The CDR3 reads CASSLGGSLIYQPQHF. The CDR3 coding sequence is TGTGCCAGCAGCCTAGGGGGCAGTCTCATCTATCAGCCCCAGCATTTT.